The text below deals with one TCR beta chain. These data belong to a study of blood T cell repertoires in COVID-19. At the level of the study: Acute-phase and convalescent COVID-19 samples originated in the United States, Italy and Spain. Sources were T cells, B-cell-depleted T cells, or PBMCs; the material itself was cDNA or gDNA.

Authors' processing steps: The authors estimated nucleated cell counts from reference gene primer amplification. Method: immunoSEQ multiplex PCR; TCRdb's copy keeps in-frame clones and lacks some. Clonal size and the V and J genes are those of that table, whereas D and trimming came from the DNA. The sample has approximately 110,000 clones, approximately 86% seen once; the top ten hold about 1%. This receptor was identified in a woman aged 45 to 65 with active or convalescent COVID-19. The sequencing sample was made of peripheral blood.

Here the CDR3 reads CASITGVNSPLHF. In DNA form, the CDR3 reads TGTGCCAGCATAACAGGGGTGAATTCACCCCTCCACTTT. V and J are TRBV2 and TRBJ1-6, with 7 nucleotides matching TRBD1. In germline, CDR1 is SNHLY, CDR2 FYNNEI. The CDR3 has 13 residues. V lost 7 bases, J lost 7 bases, and 4 bases stayed unmatched.